The clone carrying this T cell receptor beta chain came up many times. Its antigen remains unknown. Germline V gene lookup returns CDR1 MNHEY and CDR2 SMNVEV (reference sequence). Trimming cost V 5 bases and J 1 base; bases outside gene matches: 8. The CDR3 runs to 16 residues. These data originate in a study of shared clonotypes between healthy human individuals. About the research overall: Per donor, CD8 memory used one plate, CD8 naive used two, CD4 memory used three and CD4 naive used three. Findings and caveats of the study: Among the subsets, naive ones generally showed larger estimated richness than memory ones.

An assay was performed, and its level was deep. Profiled with immunoSEQ multiplex PCR; TCRdb holds only in-frame clones, not every one. The sample includes approximately 940,000 clones, 76% of them seen just once. Sequenced input: memory CD4+ T cells sorted from blood. The sample's subset: CD45RA-negative fraction. The chain is built from TRBV27 and TRBJ1-3; 7 bases line up with TRBD1. The clonotype originates from a man between 18 and 35 years old in good health. Here the CDR3 reads CASSLTGVLSGNTIYF. CDR3 coding DNA: TGTGCCAGCAGTCTAACAGGGGTGCTGTCTGGAAACACCATATATTTT.